One sample yielded the 17 T cell receptor beta chains listed below, sequenced in a study of blood T cells in healthy people across ages. A sample-barcoded 5' primer and a J-beta primer mix were used in a second PCR of roughly 6 to 11 cycles. One entry per CDR3 protein, called by TCRdb with MiXCR from the 5' RACE reads. The sample lists about 1.5 million distinct CDR3 sequences, 40% to 45% seen once, with just over 4% in the top ten. The sample taken for sequencing was blood. The receptors come from a woman between 18 and 29 years old in good health.

The rearrangement uses TRBV20-1 and TRBJ2-3, with 7 nucleotides matching TRBD1. The V segment lost 5 bases and the J segment 0 bases; nucleotides outside the gene matches: 11. The CDR3 runs 16 residues. Germline loops: CDR1 DFQATT, CDR2 SNEGSKA (reference sequence). CDR3 in amino acids: CSARAPTGMSTDTQYF. CDR3 DNA: TGCAGTGCTCGAGCGCCGACAGGGATGAGCACAGATACGCAGTATTTT.

The V gene is TRBV20-1, the J gene TRBJ2-5; TRBD2 might be the D (6 bases). The J call is doubtful: the DNA matches TRBJ2-7 better. The CDR3 spans 12 residues. Germline V gene data show CDR1 as DFQATT and CDR2 as SNEGSKA (reference sequence). Here the CDR3 reads CSASGTDYEQYF. The CDR3 DNA follows: TGCAGTGCTAGCGGGACTGACTACGAGCAGTACTTC.

The CDR3: CASSQLAGLSEQFF. The CDR3 DNA is TGTGCCAGCAGCCAACTAGCGGGACTAAGTGAGCAGTTCTTC. The chain recombines TRBV7-2 with TRBJ2-1; 10 bases map to TRBD2. Per the germline V gene, CDR1 is SGHTA and CDR2 is FQGNSA. The CDR3 is made up of 14 amino acids. V shed 5 bases and J 9 bases; nucleotides not matched to a gene: 7.

This chain links TRBV6-6 with TRBJ2-7; D is perhaps TRBD1 or TRBD2 (6 bases each). This CDR3 is 17 amino acids long. V was pared by 6 bases and J by 0 bases, with 21 bases between. Germline loops: CDR1 MNHNY, CDR2 SVGAGI (reference sequence). As DNA, the CDR3 is TGTGCCAGCAGCCCTACCGTGGGGGGCATCAACTCCTACGAGCAGTACTTC. Its translation is CASSPTVGGINSYEQYF.

This chain uses TRBV20-1 with TRBJ1-1, with a weak D call TRBD1 (5 bases). V lost 5 bases and J lost 3, with 13 bases in between. This CDR3 is built from 13 residues. Per germline, CDR1 DFQATT and CDR2 SNEGSKA (reference sequence). The CDR3 DNA sequence: TGCAGTGCTGATACCGACAGAGACACTGAAGCTTTCTTT. It translates to CSADTDRDTEAFF.

As for this clonotype: At one boundary the junction diverges from the germline segment, which might be a read error. CDR3 nucleotide sequence: TGTGTCAGCAGCTTAAGGGAGACCCAGTACTTC. It yields the protein CVSSLRETQYF. The chain is built from TRBV5-6 and TRBJ2-7; D is unclear. The J call may be incorrect, as the DNA end agrees better with TRBJ2-5. From germline, CDR1 is SGHDT and CDR2 YYEEEE. The CDR3 length is 11 residues.

V gene TRBV7-2 combines with J gene TRBJ2-1, with TRBD2 matching 8 bases. V dropped 0 bases and J dropped 15; count of bases not matched to a gene: 4. The CDR3 loop spans 12 amino acids. Germline V CDR1 and CDR2: SGHTA, FQGNSA. CDR3 sequence reads: CASSLATSGPFF. CDR3 DNA sequence: TGTGCCAGCAGCTTAGCTACTAGCGGCCCGTTCTTC.

The chain links TRBV4-3 to TRBJ2-5; weak D call: TRBD1 (6 bases). The CDR3 extends over 14 amino acids. Trimming pared 4 bases from V and 11 bases from J, leaving 20 bases between. CDR1 is LGHNA, CDR2 YSLEER, per germline. CDR3: CASSRLGGNNEQYF. The CDR3 DNA sequence: TGCGCCAGCAGCCGGCTTGGGGGCAACAATGAGCAGTACTTC.

The chain joins TRBV7-2 to TRBJ2-5, with TRBD1 identical over 8 bases. Germline V CDR1 and CDR2: SGHTA, FQGNSA. The CDR3 runs 13 residues. V was clipped by 6 bases and J by 4 bases; unmatched bases: 4. The DNA for the CDR3 is TGTGCCAGCAGATCTGACAGGGGAGAGACCCAGTACTTC. It encodes CASRSDRGETQYF.

This chain connects TRBV20-1 to TRBJ2-1; D may be TRBD2 (7 bases). Per germline, CDR1 DFQATT and CDR2 SNEGSKA (reference sequence). CDR3 length: 14 residues. Trimming removed 6 bases at V and 6 bases at J, with 18 bases between. CDR3 in amino acids: CSAGRGAESNEQFF. In DNA, the CDR3 is TGCAGTGCGGGGAGGGGGGCTGAGAGCAATGAGCAGTTCTTC.

The chain carries TRBV6-2 or TRBV6-3 and TRBJ2-7; 9 bases fit TRBD1. The CDR3 has 15 amino acids. V gave up 8 bases and J gave up 4 bases; unmatched junction bases: 12. Germline CDR1 MNHEY, CDR2 SVGEGT. CDR3 in amino acids: CASQSLPTGGYEQYF. For the CDR3, the DNA is TGTGCCAGCCAATCTCTACCGACAGGGGGGTACGAGCAGTACTTC.

This clonotype was counted only a few times. The chain combines TRBV4-2 with TRBJ1-1, with D unclear. The germline V gene encodes CDR1 LGHNA and CDR2 YNFKEQ. Trimming cost V 0 bases and J 1 base, with 6 bases left between them. This CDR3 is 14 amino acids long. In DNA, the CDR3 is TGTGCCAGCAGCCAAGACTCTAGGAACACTGAAGCTTTCTTT. As protein: CASSQDSRNTEAFF.

This chain joins TRBV6-6 and TRBJ2-5; D not certain. The J call may be in error: the DNA end matches TRBJ2-7 better. Germline CDR1 is MNHNY and CDR2 is SVGAGI (reference sequence). This CDR3 is 12 amino acids long. DNA for the CDR3: TGTGCCAGCAGTTACAATAGCAACGAGCAGTACTTC. This codes for CASSYNSNEQYF.

V and J are TRBV7-2 and TRBJ2-7; D is unresolved. The end of the DNA aligns better with TRBJ2-5, so the J call may be wrong. The CDR3 contains 16 residues. CDR1 SGHTA and CDR2 FQGNSA come from the germline V gene. CDR3 sequence reads: CASSLRGGATQETQYF. The CDR3 nucleotides read TGTGCCAGCAGCTTAAGAGGCGGAGCGACACAAGAGACCCAGTACTTC.

CDR3 amino acids: CASSPGKTTYGYTF. CDR3 sequence (DNA): TGCGCCAGCAGCCCGGGTAAAACTACCTATGGCTACACCTTC. V usage is TRBV5-1 and J usage is TRBJ1-2; the D is unclear. This CDR3 has 14 residues. Deletions cut 4 bases from V and 4 bases from J, with 14 bases between. Per germline, CDR1 SGHRS and CDR2 YFSETQ.

The sample holds a few counts of this clonotype. J is TRBJ2-7 and V is TRBV27; TRBD1 matches 8 bases. Germline V gene lookup returns CDR1 MNHEY and CDR2 SMNVEV (reference sequence). The CDR3 has 13 amino acids. J was trimmed by 6 bases and V by 3 bases; bases with no gene match: 4. CDR3: CASSFRQGIEQYF. The CDR3 DNA sequence: TGTGCCAGCAGTTTCAGACAGGGGATCGAGCAGTACTTC.

The chain has TRBV6-1 and TRBJ1-6, with TRBD1 as a possible D gene (5 bases). CDR1 and CDR2 (germline): MNHNS, SASEGT. The CDR3 consists of 15 residues. Trimming left V 7 bases short and J 8 bases short, with 18 bases between. As DNA, the CDR3 is TGTGCCAGCACCTTCGCGGCAGGGAAGGATTCACCCCTCCACTTT. The encoded protein is CASTFAAGKDSPLHF.